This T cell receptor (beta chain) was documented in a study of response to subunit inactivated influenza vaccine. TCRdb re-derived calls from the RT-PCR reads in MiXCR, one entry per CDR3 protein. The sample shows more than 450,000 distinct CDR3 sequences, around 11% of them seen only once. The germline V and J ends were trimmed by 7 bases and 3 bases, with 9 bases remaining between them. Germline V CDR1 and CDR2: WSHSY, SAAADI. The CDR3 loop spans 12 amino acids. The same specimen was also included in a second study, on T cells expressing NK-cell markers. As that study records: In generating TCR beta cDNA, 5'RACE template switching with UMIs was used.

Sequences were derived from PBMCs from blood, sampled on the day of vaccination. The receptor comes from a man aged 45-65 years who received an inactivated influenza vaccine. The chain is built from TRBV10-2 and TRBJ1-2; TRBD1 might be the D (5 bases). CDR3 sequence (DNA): TGCGCCAGCATGACGGGGGACTATGGCTACACCTTC. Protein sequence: CASMTGDYGYTF.